This TCR beta chain was recorded in a study of OX40 agonist ivuxolimab in advanced cancers. This clone showed up just a few times. The antigen remains undetermined. General study points: Expanded peripheral T cell antigen specificity was not determined.

Per germline, CDR1 SGDLS and CDR2 YYNGEE. The CDR3 sequence is 14 residues long. Deletions cut 4 bases from V and 7 bases from J, with 17 bases between. Sequenced by immunoSEQ multiplex PCR; TCRdb stores in-frame clones only, minus some. Among almost 50,000 clones listed, around 84% were seen once. The sample was CD4+ or CD8+ T cells sorted from blood, taken in a trial of the OX40 agonist ivuxolimab. The clonotype was recovered from an adult with an advanced solid tumor such as melanoma, head and neck, liver or kidney cancer. The chain employs TRBV9 and TRBJ1-2; no clear D. CDR3 amino acids: CASSPRGGWGGYTF. The CDR3 coding sequence is TGTGCCAGCAGCCCACGGGGAGGGTGGGGTGGCTACACCTTC.